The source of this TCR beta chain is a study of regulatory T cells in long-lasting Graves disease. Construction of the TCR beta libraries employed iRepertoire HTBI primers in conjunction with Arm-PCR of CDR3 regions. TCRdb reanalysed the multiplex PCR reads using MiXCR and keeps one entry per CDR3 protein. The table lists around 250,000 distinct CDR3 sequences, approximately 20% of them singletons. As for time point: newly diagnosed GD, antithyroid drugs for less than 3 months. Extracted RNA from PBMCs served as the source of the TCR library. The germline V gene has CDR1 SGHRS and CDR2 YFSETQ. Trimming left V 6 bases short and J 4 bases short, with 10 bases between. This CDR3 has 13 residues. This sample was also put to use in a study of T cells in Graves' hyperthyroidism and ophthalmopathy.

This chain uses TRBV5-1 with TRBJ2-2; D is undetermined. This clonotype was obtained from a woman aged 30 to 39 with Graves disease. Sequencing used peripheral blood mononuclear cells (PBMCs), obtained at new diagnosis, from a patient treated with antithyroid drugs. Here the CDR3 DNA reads TGCGCCAGCACCCCTCACGGCACCGGGGAGCTGTTTTTT. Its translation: CASTPHGTGELFF.